The source of this T cell receptor (beta chain) is a study of cytomegalovirus exposure and HLA in healthy donors. Turning to the study itself: The 90 to 150 validation repertoires, a later analysis reported, used the same platform as the roughly 710 first-cohort repertoires.

TCRdb's table, derived via immunoSEQ multiplex PCR, lists solely in-frame clones and lacks some. The table has 45,000 to 70,000 clones, about 92% seen once. With 0 bases removed from V and 6 bases from J, the gap between germline ends came to 10 bases. This CDR3 is built from 13 residues. Germline assignment: CDR1 SGHDT and CDR2 YYEEEE. Study-wide results and limits: The study labeled under 200 TCR beta chains cytomegalovirus-associated.

This clone was counted only a few times. The antigen is not known. The rearrangement joins TRBV5-6 to TRBJ2-7; no clear D gene. The sequence derives from a woman in her late teens or twenties in good health and CMV-seronegative. Material for sequencing was PBMCs. As DNA, the CDR3 is TGTGCCAGCAGCTTGGACGGGTACGGCGAGCAGTACGTC. Its translation: CASSLDGYGEQYV.